This TCR beta chain emerged from a study of OX40 agonist ivuxolimab in advanced cancers. Sequencing used immunoSEQ multiplex PCR; TCRdb keeps in-frame clones, though not all of them. The repertoire holds about 20,000 clones, with over 80% as singletons. Sequenced here: CD4+ or CD8+ T cells sorted from blood, sampled in a trial of the OX40 agonist ivuxolimab. This TCR was sampled from an adult with an advanced solid tumor such as melanoma, head and neck, liver or kidney cancer.

The CDR3 coding sequence is TGTGCCAGCAGTTACTCCCTCCAGAAACAAGAGACCCAGTACTTC. It specifies CASSYSLQKQETQYF. The chain couples TRBV6-5 to TRBJ2-5; D remains unclear. The V and J ends lost 0 bases and 2 bases respectively, with 10 bases between them. Germline V CDR1 and CDR2: MNHEY, SVGAGI. This CDR3 spans 15 amino acids.